Below are 23 T cell receptor beta chains sequenced from a single sample in a study of T cell changes during pregnancy in multiple sclerosis. Here immunoSEQ multiplex PCR was the method, and the copy in TCRdb shows in-frame clones only, minus some. The sample holds 40,000 to 55,000 clones, 85% to 95% seen once. This specimen was CD4+ T cells from peripheral blood mononuclear cells, taken in the second trimester of pregnancy. The source of these receptors is a female donor with multiple sclerosis, enrolled in a pregnancy study.

This rearrangement joins TRBV19 to TRBJ1-5, with TRBD1 matching 7 bases. The CDR3 totals 21 residues. Germline trimming cut 1 base from V and 4 bases from J; bases unmatched to any gene: 22. CDR1 and CDR2 from the germline V gene are LNHDA and SQIVND (reference sequence). CDR3 loop: CASSIGAGRGKREFGNQPQHF. Here the CDR3 DNA reads TGTGCCAGTAGTATAGGCGCGGGCAGGGGGAAGAGGGAGTTCGGGAATCAGCCCCAGCATTTT.

The gene calls are TRBV5-1 and TRBJ1-2; perhaps TRBD1 as D (6 bases). The CDR3 contains 14 residues. V lost 0 bases and J 4 bases, leaving 10 bases between the germline ends. Germline-derived CDR1 and CDR2 are SGHRS and YFSETQ. The CDR3 loop reads CASSLERGPYGYTF. CDR3 sequence (DNA): TGCGCCAGCAGCTTGGAGCGGGGGCCCTATGGCTACACCTTC.

The rearrangement joins TRBV18 to TRBJ1-5, with TRBD1 matching 12 bases. CDR1 and CDR2 from the germline V gene are KGHSH and LQKENI. V was pared by 5 bases and J by 6 bases, with 2 bases of the junction left unmatched. The CDR3 runs 14 residues. CDR3 in DNA: TGTGCCAGCTCAAAGGGACAGGGGGCTCAGCCCCAGCATTTT. It is translated as CASSKGQGAQPQHF.

This clone has a handful of counts. The J gene is TRBJ1-1, the V gene TRBV14, with D tentatively TRBD1 (6 bases). This CDR3 is built from 16 residues. Trimming took 1 base from V and 5 from J, leaving 17 bases between them. CDR1 is SGHDN and CDR2 is FVKESK in the germline V gene. CDR3 protein: CASSQGLWGRRTEAFF. CDR3 DNA: TGTGCCAGCAGCCAAGGATTGTGGGGGCGAAGAACTGAAGCTTTCTTT.

This chain joins TRBV12-5 and TRBJ2-5; D is uncertain. V was clipped by 7 bases and J by 6 bases, with 12 bases between them. The CDR3 totals 12 residues. CDR1 and CDR2 from the germline V gene are LGHNT and FRNRAP. The CDR3 nucleotides are TGTGCTAGTGCCCGCGAGGCGCAGACCCAGTACTTC. The encoded protein is CASAREAQTQYF.

The CDR3 DNA is TGTGCCAGCTCACCGAAGGGGGGGGGCAACGGCTACACCTTC. Amino acid sequence: CASSPKGGGNGYTF. This rearrangement joins TRBV18 to TRBJ1-2; perhaps TRBD1 as D (6 bases). This CDR3 is built from 14 residues. CDR1 is KGHSH, CDR2 LQKENI, per germline. V was pared by 3 bases and J by 8 bases, with 16 bases between. Together with reference TRBV18 and TRBJ1-2, the CDR3 gives the full variable domain: NAGVMQNPRHLVRRRGQEARLRCSPMKGHSHVYWYRQLPEEGLKFMVYLQKENIIDESGMPKERFSAEFPKEGPSILRIQQVVRGDSAAYFCASSPKGGGNGYTFGSGTRLTVV.

V is TRBV7-8 and J is TRBJ2-1, with D perhaps TRBD1 (5 bases). In germline, CDR1 is SGHVS, CDR2 FQNEAQ. This CDR3 comprises 15 residues. The germline V and J ends were trimmed by 5 bases and 6 bases, with 17 bases remaining between them. The CDR3 sequence: CASSVVRVRINEQFF. As DNA, the CDR3 is TGTGCCAGCAGCGTCGTCAGGGTTCGTATCAATGAGCAGTTCTTC.

The CDR3 sequence: CASSPSQVRGADTQYF. For the CDR3, the DNA is TGTGCCAGCAGCCCGAGCCAGGTGCGGGGGGCAGATACGCAGTATTTT. This rearrangement joins TRBV9 to TRBJ2-3, with 8 bases that match TRBD2. Germline-derived CDR1 and CDR2 are SGDLS and YYNGEE. The V segment lost 4 bases and the J segment 4 bases; nucleotides outside the gene matches: 11. The CDR3 has 16 amino acids.

This chain joins TRBV7-6 and TRBJ2-1; 9 bases are shared with TRBD1. The CDR3 is 14 amino acids. Germline assignment: CDR1 SGHVS and CDR2 FNYEAQ. J gave up 8 bases and V 10 bases, and 12 bases lay outside the gene matches. The CDR3 DNA is TGTGCCACCAAGCGAGACAGGGGGATGGATGAGCAGTTCTTC. It is translated as CATKRDRGMDEQFF.

The rearrangement joins TRBV14 to TRBJ2-5; 8 bases are shared with TRBD2. The CDR3 spans 16 residues. The V and J ends lost 4 bases and 2 bases, in that order; junction bases with no gene match: 9. Germline values: CDR1 SGHDN, CDR2 FVKESK. The CDR3 region is CASSRWSGGIQETQYF. For the CDR3, the DNA is TGTGCCAGCAGCCGATGGAGCGGGGGAATACAAGAGACCCAGTACTTC.

The chain joins TRBV11-3 to TRBJ2-1; 8 bases align to TRBD2. V dropped 4 bases and J dropped 6; count of bases not matched to a gene: 11. This CDR3 comprises 16 residues. Germline V gives CDR1 SGHNT, CDR2 YENEEA. The CDR3 DNA follows: TGTGCCAGCAGCTCCCGGGGGGGCACAGGGACCAATGAGCAGTTCTTC. It specifies CASSSRGGTGTNEQFF. Full variable domain (missing parts from reference TRBV11-3 and TRBJ2-1): EAGVVQSPRYKIIEKKQPVAFWCNPISGHNTLYWYLQNLGQGPELLIRYENEEAVDDSQLPKDRFSAERLKGVDSTLKIQPAELGDSAVYLCASSSRGGTGTNEQFFGPGTRLTVL.

This clone showed up just once. This sequence joins TRBV4-1 and TRBJ2-7; 7 positions agree with TRBD1. V gave up 4 bases and J gave up 0 bases; unmatched junction bases: 6. CDR1 and CDR2 from the germline V gene are MGHRA and YSYEKL. This CDR3 comprises 15 residues. CDR3 nucleotide sequence: TGCGCCAGCAGCCCTTTTCGGGACAGCTCCTACGAGCAGTACTTC. This translates into CASSPFRDSSYEQYF.

The chain combines TRBV18 with TRBJ2-1; possibly TRBD2 for D (6 bases). This CDR3 has 15 residues. V lost 3 bases and J 0 bases, leaving 9 bases between the germline ends. Germline assignment: CDR1 KGHSH and CDR2 LQKENI. CDR3 protein: CASSPQTSSYNEQFF. The CDR3 nucleotides read TGTGCCAGCTCACCCCAGACTAGCTCCTACAATGAGCAGTTCTTC.

The rearrangement joins TRBV7-9 to TRBJ2-5, with 13 bases aligning to TRBD2. This CDR3 has 19 residues. Trimming took 1 base from V and 1 from J; bases not matched to a gene: 9. Germline assignment: CDR1 SEHNR and CDR2 FQNEAQ (reference sequence). CDR3 residues: CASSLGRTSGGTSQETQYF. The CDR3 nucleotides are TGTGCCAGCAGCTTAGGCCGGACTAGCGGGGGAACTTCCCAAGAGACCCAGTACTTC.

This chain links TRBV5-4 with TRBJ2-3; 9 bases line up with TRBD2. Germline V gives CDR1 SGHNT, CDR2 YYREEE (reference sequence). Germline trimming cut 4 bases from V and 0 bases from J; bases unmatched to any gene: 3. CDR3 length: 15 residues. Here the CDR3 reads CASSPSGGSTDTQYF. CDR3 DNA: TGTGCCAGCAGCCCAAGCGGGGGGAGCACAGATACGCAGTATTTT.

The chain joins TRBV5-1 to TRBJ1-5, with 8 bases aligning to TRBD1. The CDR3 contains 14 residues. The J segment lost 9 bases and the V segment lost 4 bases, leaving 9 bases of the junction unmatched. CDR1 and CDR2 (germline): SGHRS, YFSETQ. Here the CDR3 reads CASSPGQGRLPQHF. CDR3 DNA sequence: TGCGCCAGCAGCCCTGGACAGGGTAGGCTGCCCCAGCATTTT.

V gene TRBV18 combines with J gene TRBJ1-1; no definite D call. The germline V and J ends were trimmed by 4 bases and 0 bases, with 18 bases remaining between them. Germline loops: CDR1 KGHSH, CDR2 LQKENI. This CDR3 region has 17 residues. CDR3 sequence: CASSLTDSGPLNTEAFF. The CDR3, as DNA: TGTGCCAGCTCACTAACGGACTCTGGGCCTTTGAACACTGAAGCTTTCTTT.

The chain couples TRBV14 to TRBJ2-3; weak D call: TRBD1 (6 bases). Trimming took 3 bases from V and 2 from J, leaving 12 bases between them. CDR3 length: 15 amino acids. CDR1 is SGHDN, CDR2 FVKESK, per germline. The CDR3: CASSQDRTITDTQYF. The CDR3 nucleotides read TGTGCCAGCAGCCAGGACAGAACAATCACAGATACGCAGTATTTT.

The rearrangement uses TRBV7-3 and TRBJ2-2; TRBD1 matches at 8 bases. The ends lost 3 bases at V and 4 bases at J; junction bases unmatched: 7. From germline, CDR1 is SGHTA and CDR2 FQGTGA. This CDR3 has 16 amino acids. This CDR3 reads CASSFPGGAGTGELFF. CDR3 nucleotide sequence: TGTGCCAGCAGCTTTCCAGGGGGCGCGGGCACCGGGGAGCTGTTTTTT.

J is TRBJ1-5 and V is TRBV4-1; D remains ambiguous. The CDR3 sequence is 14 residues long. The V and J ends lost 0 bases and 1 base respectively, with 4 bases between them. Germline-derived CDR1 and CDR2 are MGHRA and YSYEKL. The CDR3 sequence: CASSQEHSNQPQHF. CDR3 nucleotides: TGCGCCAGCAGCCAAGAACACAGCAATCAGCCCCAGCATTTT.

This sequence joins TRBV9 and TRBJ1-1; D uncertain. This CDR3 comprises 14 residues. Germline V CDR1 and CDR2: SGDLS, YYNGEE. V gave up 0 bases and J gave up 1 base, with 7 bases separating them. The CDR3: CASSVVQQNTEAFF. The CDR3 DNA reads TGTGCCAGCAGCGTAGTACAGCAGAACACTGAAGCTTTCTTT.

V and J are TRBV27 and TRBJ2-7, with 11 bases fitting TRBD1. This CDR3 region has 15 residues. Trimming removed 6 bases from V and 4 bases from J; junction bases left unmatched: 8. CDR1 is MNHEY and CDR2 is SMNVEV in the germline V gene (reference sequence). The CDR3 spells CASSLGTGGLYEQYF. The CDR3 DNA follows: TGTGCCAGCAGCCTCGGGACAGGGGGGTTATACGAGCAGTACTTC.

This chain connects TRBV11-2 to TRBJ1-5; the D gene is possibly TRBD1 (5 bases). CDR3 length: 15 residues. Germline V lookup: CDR1 SGHAT, CDR2 FQNNGV. Trimming removed 1 base from V and 2 bases from J, with 9 bases in between. The CDR3 protein is CASSLGGAGNQPQHF. CDR3 DNA: TGTGCCAGCAGCTTAGGGGGCGCGGGCAATCAGCCCCAGCATTTT.